Given below is one T cell receptor (beta chain) in context. What it binds is unknown. With 2 bases removed from V and 3 bases from J, the gap between germline ends came to 16 bases. The germline V gene has CDR1 PRHDT and CDR2 FYEKMQ (reference sequence). The CDR3 has 17 residues. The sample comes from a study of cytomegalovirus exposure and HLA in healthy donors. Study in general: Of the donors genotyped, approximately 430 in all, about 81% fell in the Caucasian-associated ancestry cluster. Notes on the study in general: An analysis done earlier found most TCR beta V segments productive about 87% or about 30% of the time. The Asian-associated ancestry cluster reportedly had fewer N-insertions than the approximately 700-donor mean in a later analysis.

Both 60 Vbeta primers and 13 Jbeta primers went into the PCR. Here immunoSEQ multiplex PCR was the method, and the copy in TCRdb shows in-frame clones only, minus some. Among around 140,000 clones listed, around 78% were seen once. Material for sequencing was PBMCs. The clonotype comes from a woman aged 18 to 35 in good health and CMV-seropositive. V and J are TRBV13 and TRBJ1-4; no clear D. CDR3 DNA sequence: TGTGCCAGCAGCTTAACGGGGTTGGGTCGTTCTAATGAAAAACTGTTTTTT. It translates to CASSLTGLGRSNEKLFF. The complete variable domain, with remaining parts taken from reference TRBV13 and TRBJ1-4, reads AAGVIQSPRHLIKEKRETATLKCYPIPRHDTVYWYQQGPGQDPQFLISFYEKMQSDKGSIPDRFSAQQFSDYHSELNMSSLELGDSALYFCASSLTGLGRSNEKLFFGSGTQLSVL.